This T cell receptor (beta chain) was captured by sequencing in a study of cytomegalovirus exposure and HLA in healthy donors. With 60 Vbeta and 13 Jbeta primers, the PCR was carried out. The table came from immunoSEQ multiplex PCR; TCRdb's copy has only in-frame clones and leaves some out. In the table there are under 300,000 clones, about 75% of which are singletons. Broader study findings: The investigators catalogued 164 TCR beta chains as cytomegalovirus-associated. Further analysis, carried out later, found HLA-associated TCR beta chains more clonally expanded than equally common other chains. Later on, an analysis tied under 20,000 TCR beta sequences to HLA alleles at 0.05 false discovery rate.

This CDR3 contains 17 residues. Germline lookup yields CDR1 LGHNA and CDR2 YNFKEQ. Comment on this clone: The antigen is unknown.

The genes are TRBV4-2 and TRBJ2-5; 8 positions agree with TRBD1. Matching the DNA end better, TRBJ2-7 makes the J call doubtful. The origin of this receptor is a female donor in good health and CMV-seronegative. The sequencing sample was made of PBMCs. CDR3 amino acids: CASSQAAFGQGVNEQYF. The CDR3 DNA reads TGTGCCAGCAGCCAGGCTGCGTTCGGACAGGGTGTAAACGAGCAGTACTTC.